The 31 T cell receptor beta chains in this list originate from one sample, sequenced in a study of shared clonotypes between healthy human individuals. This table comes from immunoSEQ multiplex PCR, and its TCRdb copy is limited to in-frame clones, with some not included. The repertoire has about 1 million clones, about three quarters of them found once; the top ten carry 1.4% to 1.5%. Sample: memory CD4+ T cells sorted from blood. Subset in this sample: CD45RA-negative fraction. The receptors come from a man between 18 and 35 years old in good health.

The rearrangement joins TRBV25-1 to TRBJ1-3; no firm D call. The CDR3 has 15 residues. The ends were cut back, 5 bases at V and 2 bases at J, with 13 bases in the middle. CDR1 MGHDK and CDR2 SYGVNS come from the germline V gene. The chain's CDR3 is CASSHPGRTGNTIYF. The CDR3 DNA reads as TGTGCCAGCAGTCACCCCGGGAGAACTGGAAACACCATATATTTT.

V usage is TRBV7-9 and J usage is TRBJ2-6; 10 bases line up with TRBD1. The length of the CDR3 is 18 residues. CDR1 and CDR2 from the germline V gene are SEHNR and FQNEAQ (reference sequence). V gave up 5 bases and J gave up 0 bases; unmatched junction bases: 7. CDR3 region: CASSQGTGAYSGANVLTF. For the CDR3, the DNA is TGTGCCAGCAGCCAAGGGACAGGGGCCTACTCTGGGGCCAACGTCCTGACTTTC.

The rearrangement joins TRBV6-1 to TRBJ1-6; D is uncertain. V was cut by 5 bases and J by 0 bases, with 8 bases left in between. This CDR3 contains 15 residues. Germline values: CDR1 MNHNS, CDR2 SASEGT. CDR3 region: CASSKGDSYNSPLHF. The CDR3 nucleotides are TGTGCCAGCAGTAAAGGAGACTCCTATAATTCACCCCTCCACTTT.

V usage is TRBV5-1 and J usage is TRBJ1-2; D ambiguous. Between the trimmed V and J ends, which lost 4 bases and 2 bases, there was a span of 9 bases. Per germline, CDR1 SGHRS and CDR2 YFSETQ. The CDR3 spans 13 residues. CDR3: CASSASSNYGYTF. The CDR3 nucleotides read TGCGCCAGCAGCGCCTCAAGCAACTATGGCTACACCTTC.

This chain joins TRBV30 and TRBJ1-2, with D possibly matching TRBD1 (5 bases). Per the germline V gene, CDR1 is GTSNPN and CDR2 is SVGIG (reference sequence). The CDR3 runs to 14 residues. V lost 0 bases, J lost 4 bases, and 12 bases lay in between. The CDR3 DNA reads TGTGCCTGGAGTGTAGAGGCAGGGATCTATGGCTACACCTTC. It encodes CAWSVEAGIYGYTF.

The chain links TRBV5-6 to TRBJ2-5; 8 nucleotides match TRBD1. The CDR3 sequence is 16 residues long. Germline values: CDR1 SGHDT, CDR2 YYEEEE. Losses at the gene ends were 2 bases for V and 5 bases for J; bases not matched to a gene: 11. The CDR3 nucleotides are TGTGCCAGCAGCTTCCCTATTCAGGGGGCCTTGGAGACCCAGTACTTC. Amino acid sequence: CASSFPIQGALETQYF.

This chain links TRBV15 with TRBJ2-3; tentative D call: TRBD2 (6 bases). The CDR3 is 16 residues long. CDR1 and CDR2 (germline): LNHNV, YYDKDF (reference sequence). Trimming took 5 bases from V and 2 from J, leaving 17 bases between them. For the CDR3, the DNA is TGTGCCACCAGCCGCGGGGCCCAGGGCGCCACAGATACGCAGTATTTT. Translated, it gives CATSRGAQGATDTQYF.

The V call is TRBV6-5, the J call TRBJ1-1, with D perhaps matching TRBD1 (6 bases). The V end was cut by 7 bases, the J end by 5 bases, with 14 bases between. This CDR3 has 13 residues. CDR1 and CDR2 (germline): MNHEY, SVGAGI. The chain's CDR3 is CASTPGGSTEAFF. As DNA, the CDR3 is TGTGCCAGCACCCCTGGGGGCTCGACTGAAGCTTTCTTT.

V is TRBV30 and J is TRBJ2-4, with D uncertain. Trimming stripped 2 bases from V and 2 bases from J, with 16 bases between. Germline-derived CDR1 and CDR2 are GTSNPN and SVGIG (reference sequence). This CDR3 is built from 16 residues. Here the CDR3 reads CAWSSRATLSKNIQYF. In DNA, the CDR3 is TGTGCCTGGAGTTCCCGGGCAACCTTATCCAAAAACATTCAGTACTTC.

This clone showed up just once. V is TRBV7-8 and J is TRBJ2-5, with 13 bases lining up with TRBD2. The junction had 10 bases not matched to a gene; V was cut back by 1 base and J by 5 bases. The CDR3 has 18 amino acids. The germline gives CDR1 SGHVS, CDR2 FQNEAQ. CDR3 residues: CASSLGLAGGFAGETQYF. DNA for the CDR3: TGTGCCAGCAGCTTAGGACTAGCGGGAGGTTTCGCGGGGGAGACCCAGTACTTC.

The rearrangement links TRBV5-1 to TRBJ1-1, with 7 bases identical to TRBD1. The V and J ends lost 4 bases and 4 bases, in that order; junction bases with no gene match: 10. CDR1 and CDR2 (germline): SGHRS, YFSETQ. This CDR3 spans 15 amino acids. CDR3 in DNA: TGCGCCAGCAGCCTTTCCATCACAGGGGCCACTGAAGCTTTCTTT. Translation: CASSLSITGATEAFF.

This clone occurred many times. V is TRBV6-5 and J is TRBJ1-2; D not certain. Germline V gene sequence: CDR1 MNHEY, CDR2 SVGAGI. The V end lost 5 bases, the J end lost 3 bases, and 16 bases lay between the germline ends. CDR3 size: 15 residues. The chain's CDR3 is CASSPRRTDDYGYTF. In DNA form, the CDR3 reads TGTGCCAGCAGTCCCCGTAGGACGGACGACTATGGCTACACCTTC.

CDR3 DNA: TGTGCCAGCAGCCGACCCCTAGCGGGAAACCGGGAGACCCAGTACTTC. Protein: CASSRPLAGNRETQYF. The J gene is TRBJ2-5, the V gene TRBV7-6, with 9 bases matching TRBD2. Looked up from germline, CDR1 is SGHVS and CDR2 is FNYEAQ. V lost 5 bases and J lost 5; bases outside the gene matches: 12. There are 16 residues in the CDR3. Based on the CDR3 plus reference TRBV7-6 and TRBJ2-5, the full variable domain is GAGVSQSPRYKVTKRGQDVALRCDPISGHVSLYWYRQALGQGPEFLTYFNYEAQQDKSGLPNDRFSAERPEGSISTLTIQRTEQRDSAMYRCASSRPLAGNRETQYFGPGTRLLVL.

The chain recombines TRBV6-6 with TRBJ1-4; TRBD1 is a possible D gene (5 bases). The CDR3 consists of 14 residues. Germline CDR1 reads MNHNY; CDR2 reads SVGAGI (reference sequence). Trimming cost V 6 bases and J 4 bases, with 12 bases left between them. The CDR3 DNA reads TGTGCCAGCAGGTCCAGGGACGATAATGAAAAACTGTTTTTT. Its translation: CASRSRDDNEKLFF.

The chain joins TRBV6-5 to TRBJ2-7; 8 bases align to TRBD2. V gave up 10 bases and J gave up 1 base; unmatched junction bases: 9. Germline V gene lookup returns CDR1 MNHEY and CDR2 SVGAGI. This CDR3 is built from 14 residues. DNA of the CDR3: TGTGCCATCTCGGCCGGGAGGGGATCCTACGAGCAGTACTTC. Amino acid sequence: CAISAGRGSYEQYF.

This clone has at least ten counts. The chain employs TRBV4-1 and TRBJ1-2; D not certain. CDR3 size: 15 residues. Per the germline V gene, CDR1 is MGHRA and CDR2 is YSYEKL. V lost 0 bases and J lost 4, with 12 bases in between. CDR3 amino acids: CASSQDHGPPYGYTF. In DNA, the CDR3 is TGCGCCAGCAGCCAAGATCACGGCCCCCCCTATGGCTACACCTTC.

This chain links TRBV10-3 with TRBJ2-2; D perhaps matches TRBD2 (5 bases). CDR3 length: 14 amino acids. Trimming cost V 6 bases and J 1 base, with 9 bases left between them. Per the germline V gene, CDR1 is ENHRY and CDR2 is SYGVKD. Here the CDR3 reads CAIRSRENTGELFF. The CDR3 region has the DNA TGTGCCATCAGGTCTCGGGAGAACACCGGGGAGCTGTTTTTT.

V is TRBV6-5 and J is TRBJ2-2; the D call may be TRBD1 or TRBD2 (5 bases each). Germline-derived CDR1 and CDR2 are MNHEY and SVGAGI. V lost 0 bases and J 1 base, leaving 6 bases between the germline ends. CDR3 length: 15 amino acids. The CDR3 is CASSYSGVNTGELFF. The CDR3 DNA follows: TGTGCCAGCAGTTACTCGGGGGTGAACACCGGGGAGCTGTTTTTT.

This chain uses TRBV10-1 with TRBJ2-7; perhaps D is TRBD1 or TRBD2 (5 bases each). Germline V gene lookup returns CDR1 WNHNN and CDR2 SYGVQD (reference sequence). The CDR3 extends over 16 amino acids. V dropped 3 bases and J dropped 2 bases, with 17 bases sitting between them. This CDR3 is CASSDLVGVPTYEQYF. Written as DNA, the CDR3 is TGCGCCAGCAGTGACCTGGTGGGGGTGCCGACCTACGAGCAGTACTTC.

The chain joins TRBV2 to TRBJ1-5, with D perhaps TRBD1 (5 bases). The CDR3 runs 14 residues. Trimming removed 6 bases from V and 2 bases from J, with 11 bases in between. Looked up from germline, CDR1 is SNHLY and CDR2 is FYNNEI. The CDR3 region has the DNA TGTGCCAGCAGGATCAGGGAGGGCAATCAGCCCCAGCATTTT. Amino acid sequence: CASRIREGNQPQHF. The full variable domain, in which reference TRBV2 and TRBJ1-5 provide the parts outside the CDR3, is EPEVTQTPSHQVTQMGQEVILRCVPISNHLYFYWYRQILGQKVEFLVSFYNNEISEKSEIFDDQFSVERPDGSNFTLKIRSTKLEDSAMYFCASRIREGNQPQHFGDGTRLSIL.

The CDR3 DNA reads TGTGCCAGCAGCCCGGGGGGACAGGTTCAGAACGAGCAGTACTTC. This translates into CASSPGGQVQNEQYF. V is TRBV7-6 and J is TRBJ2-7, with TRBD1 as a possible D gene (8 bases). CDR3 length equals 15 residues. V dropped 5 bases and J dropped 5 bases, with 19 bases sitting between them. Germline CDR1 is SGHVS and CDR2 is FNYEAQ.

The rearrangement joins TRBV7-9 to TRBJ2-3; TRBD2 matches 15 bases. V shed 5 bases and J 0 bases; nucleotides not matched to a gene: 6. In germline, CDR1 is SEHNR, CDR2 FQNEAQ (reference sequence). The CDR3 is 18 amino acids. This CDR3 reads CASSRTSGRAVSTDTQYF. CDR3 nucleotides: TGTGCCAGCAGCCGGACTAGCGGGAGGGCTGTCAGCACAGATACGCAGTATTTT.

This clone has more than one count but fewer than ten. The V call is TRBV6-1, the J call TRBJ1-5; D remains unclear. Germline V gene sequence: CDR1 MNHNS, CDR2 SASEGT. V lost 3 bases and J 4 bases, leaving 10 bases between the germline ends. The CDR3 covers 14 residues. The DNA for the CDR3 is TGTGCCAGCAGTGATTCCGGGTCAAATCAGCCCCAGCATTTT. It translates to CASSDSGSNQPQHF.

The J gene is TRBJ2-5, the V gene TRBV4-1; no reliable D call. In germline, CDR1 is MGHRA, CDR2 YSYEKL. There are 13 residues in the CDR3. V lost 1 base to trimming and J lost 5 bases, with 8 bases between them. This CDR3 reads CASSQGTRETQYF. CDR3 nucleotides: TGCGCCAGCAGCCAAGGGACCAGGGAGACCCAGTACTTC.

This clone has more than one count but fewer than ten. Other DNA sequences in this sample translate to the same CDR3. The J gene is TRBJ1-1, the V gene TRBV18; no reliable D call. The length of the CDR3 is 12 residues. Trimming stripped 5 bases from V and 1 base from J, with 5 bases between. Germline V gene lookup returns CDR1 KGHSH and CDR2 LQKENI. CDR3 in amino acids: CASSKPNTEAFF. DNA of the CDR3: TGTGCCAGCTCAAAACCGAACACTGAAGCTTTCTTT.

This sequence joins TRBV30 and TRBJ2-3, with 7 bases fitting TRBD2. Germline V gives CDR1 GTSNPN, CDR2 SVGIG (reference sequence). There are 14 residues in the CDR3. The V and J ends lost 0 bases and 5 bases, in that order; junction bases with no gene match: 5. CDR3 loop: CAWSVLAPRDTQYF. CDR3 DNA sequence: TGTGCCTGGAGTGTACTAGCGCCACGAGATACGCAGTATTTT. Filled out from reference TRBV30 and TRBJ2-3, the complete variable domain reads SQTIHQWPATLVQPVGSPLSLECTVEGTSNPNLYWYRQAAGRGLQLLFYSVGIGQISSEVPQNLSASRPQDRQFILSSKKLLLSDSGFYLCAWSVLAPRDTQYFGPGTRLTVL.

Details on this clone: Other nucleotide sequences in the sample specify the same CDR3. V usage is TRBV7-9 and J usage is TRBJ2-5; D unresolved. Trimming removed 1 base at V and 1 base at J, with 7 bases between. CDR3 length: 14 amino acids. Germline V gene data show CDR1 as SEHNR and CDR2 as FQNEAQ (reference sequence). The CDR3 region has the DNA TGTGCCAGCAGCTTAGGCAGAACCCAAGAGACCCAGTACTTC. Amino acid sequence: CASSLGRTQETQYF.

V usage is TRBV18 and J usage is TRBJ1-1; no definite D call. This CDR3 contains 11 residues. CDR1 and CDR2 (germline): KGHSH, LQKENI. V was clipped by 4 bases and J by 6 bases, with 6 bases between them. The CDR3 region is CASSLQAEAFF. For the CDR3, the DNA is TGTGCCAGCTCACTCCAGGCTGAAGCTTTCTTT.

This clone was recorded only once. J is TRBJ1-1 and V is TRBV4-1; 10 bases map to TRBD1. V gave up 4 bases and J gave up 8 bases; unmatched junction bases: 7. The CDR3 runs to 14 residues. Germline loops: CDR1 MGHRA, CDR2 YSYEKL. CDR3 sequence reads: CASSRPGTGVEAFF. As DNA, the CDR3 is TGCGCCAGCAGCCGTCCCGGGACAGGGGTCGAAGCTTTCTTT.

Note on this clone: Other DNA sequences from this sample encode an identical CDR3 as well. J is TRBJ1-5 and V is TRBV2, with D perhaps TRBD1 (6 bases). CDR3 length: 14 residues. The germline V and J ends were trimmed by 5 bases and 4 bases, with 12 bases remaining between them. Germline loops: CDR1 SNHLY, CDR2 FYNNEI. CDR3 DNA: TGTGCCAGCAGTAGACAGGAATCAAATCAGCCCCAGCATTTT. As protein: CASSRQESNQPQHF.

This clone was counted once. This rearrangement joins TRBV5-4 to TRBJ1-6; 8 bases agree with TRBD1. The CDR3 is 15 residues long. Germline assignment: CDR1 SGHNT and CDR2 YYREEE (reference sequence). Trimming took 2 bases from V and 6 from J; bases not matched to a gene: 4. The DNA for the CDR3 is TGTGCCAGCAGCTTTGACAGGGGTAGTAATTCACCCCTCCACTTT. Encoded protein: CASSFDRGSNSPLHF. The whole variable domain, filled in from reference TRBV5-4 and TRBJ1-6, reads ETGVTQSPTHLIKTRGQQVTLRCSSQSGHNTVSWYQQALGQGPQFIFQYYREEENGRGNFPPRFSGLQFPNYSSELNVNALELDDSALYLCASSFDRGSNSPLHFGNGTRLTVT.